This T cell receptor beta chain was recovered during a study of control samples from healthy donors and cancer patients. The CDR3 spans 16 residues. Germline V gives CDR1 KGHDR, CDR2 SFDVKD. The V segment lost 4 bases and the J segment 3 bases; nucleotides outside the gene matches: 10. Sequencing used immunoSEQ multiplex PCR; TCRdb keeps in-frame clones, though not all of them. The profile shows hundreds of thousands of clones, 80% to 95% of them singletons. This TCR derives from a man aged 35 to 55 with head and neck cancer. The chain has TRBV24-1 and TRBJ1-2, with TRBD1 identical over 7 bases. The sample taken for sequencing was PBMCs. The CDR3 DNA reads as TGTGCCACCAGTGACGGGGACAGTCAAAATCACTATGGCTACACCTTC. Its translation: CATSDGDSQNHYGYTF.